The present T cell receptor (beta chain) was sequenced within a study of blood T cell repertoires in COVID-19. Germline V gives CDR1 MNHEY, CDR2 SMNVEV (reference sequence). This CDR3 spans 13 amino acids. V gave up 5 bases and J gave up 6 bases; unmatched junction bases: 5. Authors' processing steps: Reference gene primers were amplified, and this amplification served to estimate nucleated cell counts. TCRdb keeps only in-frame clones here, not all; method: immunoSEQ multiplex PCR. That table supplies the V and J calls and clone size; D and trimming were determined from the DNA. The data hold about 77,000 clones, with 90% observed a single time.

The TCR sequence derives from an elderly woman with active or convalescent COVID-19. Specimen: peripheral blood. The chain has TRBV27 and TRBJ1-1, with 8 positions matching TRBD1. This CDR3 reads CASSPRGRAEAFF. The CDR3 DNA sequence: TGTGCCAGCAGTCCCAGGGGGCGCGCTGAAGCTTTCTTT.